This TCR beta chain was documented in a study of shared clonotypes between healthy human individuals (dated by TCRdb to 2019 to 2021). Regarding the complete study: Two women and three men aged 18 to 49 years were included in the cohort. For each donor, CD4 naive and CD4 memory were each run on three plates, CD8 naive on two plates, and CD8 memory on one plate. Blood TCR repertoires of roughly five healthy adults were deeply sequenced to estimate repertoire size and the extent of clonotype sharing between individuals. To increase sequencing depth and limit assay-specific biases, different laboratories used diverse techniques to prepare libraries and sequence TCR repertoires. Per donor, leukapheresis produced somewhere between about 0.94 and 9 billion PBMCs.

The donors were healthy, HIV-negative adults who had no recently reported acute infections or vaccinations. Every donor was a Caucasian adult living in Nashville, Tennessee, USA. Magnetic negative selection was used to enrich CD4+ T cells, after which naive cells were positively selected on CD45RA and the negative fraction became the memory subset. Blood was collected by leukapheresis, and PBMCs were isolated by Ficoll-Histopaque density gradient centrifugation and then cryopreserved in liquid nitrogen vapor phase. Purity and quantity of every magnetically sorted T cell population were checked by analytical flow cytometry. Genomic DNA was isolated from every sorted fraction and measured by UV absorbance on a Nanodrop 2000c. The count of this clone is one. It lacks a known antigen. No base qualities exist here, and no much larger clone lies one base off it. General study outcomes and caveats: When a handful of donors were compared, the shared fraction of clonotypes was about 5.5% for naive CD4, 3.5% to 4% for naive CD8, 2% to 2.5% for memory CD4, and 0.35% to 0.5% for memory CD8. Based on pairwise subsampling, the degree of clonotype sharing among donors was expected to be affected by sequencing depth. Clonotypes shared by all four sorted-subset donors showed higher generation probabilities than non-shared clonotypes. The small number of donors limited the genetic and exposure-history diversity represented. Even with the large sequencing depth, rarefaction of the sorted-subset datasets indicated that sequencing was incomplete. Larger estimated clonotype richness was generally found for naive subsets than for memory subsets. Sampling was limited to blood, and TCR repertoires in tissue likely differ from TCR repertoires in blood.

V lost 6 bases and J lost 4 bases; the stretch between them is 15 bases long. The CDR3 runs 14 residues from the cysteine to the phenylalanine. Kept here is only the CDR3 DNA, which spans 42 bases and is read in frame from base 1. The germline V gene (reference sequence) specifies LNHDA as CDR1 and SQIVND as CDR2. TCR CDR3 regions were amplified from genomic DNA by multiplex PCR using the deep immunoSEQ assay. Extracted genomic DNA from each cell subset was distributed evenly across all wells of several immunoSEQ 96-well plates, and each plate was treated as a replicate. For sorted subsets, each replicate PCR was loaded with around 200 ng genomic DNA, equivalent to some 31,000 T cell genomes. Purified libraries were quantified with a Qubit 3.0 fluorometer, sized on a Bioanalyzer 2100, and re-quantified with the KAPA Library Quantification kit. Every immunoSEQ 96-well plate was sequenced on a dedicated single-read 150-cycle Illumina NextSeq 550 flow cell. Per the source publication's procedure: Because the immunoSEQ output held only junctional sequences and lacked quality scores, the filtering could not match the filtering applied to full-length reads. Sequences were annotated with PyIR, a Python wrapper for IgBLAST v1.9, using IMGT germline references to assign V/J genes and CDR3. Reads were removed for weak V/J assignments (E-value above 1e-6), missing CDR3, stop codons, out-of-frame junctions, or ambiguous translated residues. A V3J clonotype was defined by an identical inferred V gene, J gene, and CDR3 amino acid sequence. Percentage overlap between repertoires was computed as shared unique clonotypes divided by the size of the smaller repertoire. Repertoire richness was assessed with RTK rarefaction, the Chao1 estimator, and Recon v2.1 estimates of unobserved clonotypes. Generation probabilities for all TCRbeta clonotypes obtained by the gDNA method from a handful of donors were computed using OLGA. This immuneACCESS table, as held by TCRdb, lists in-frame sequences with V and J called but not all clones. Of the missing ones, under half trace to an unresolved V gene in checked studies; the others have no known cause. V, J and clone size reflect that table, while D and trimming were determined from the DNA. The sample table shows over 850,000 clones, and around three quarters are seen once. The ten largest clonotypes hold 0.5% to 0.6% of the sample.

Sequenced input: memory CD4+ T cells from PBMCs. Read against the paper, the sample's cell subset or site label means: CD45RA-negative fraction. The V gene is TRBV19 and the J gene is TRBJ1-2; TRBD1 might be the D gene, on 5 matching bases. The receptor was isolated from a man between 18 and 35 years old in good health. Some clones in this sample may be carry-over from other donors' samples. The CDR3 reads CASRDRDRGYGYTF. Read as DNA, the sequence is TGTGCCAGTAGGGACCGGGACCGGGGCTATGGCTACACCTTC.